In its sample, the clone carrying this TCR beta chain was seen many times. A single record per CDR3 protein comes from TCRdb applying MiXCR to the reads. The sample includes around 740,000 distinct CDR3 sequences, 35% to 45% of them seen just once. The data belong to a study of T cell repertoires in cytomegalovirus infection. Trimming stripped 0 bases from V and 4 bases from J, with 4 bases between. Germline V gives CDR1 SGHTA, CDR2 FQGNSA. The CDR3 totals 13 residues. This clonotype was sampled from a human donor in good health (CMV status not recorded). Some clones in this sample may be carry-over from other donors' samples. The J gene is TRBJ1-5, the V gene TRBV7-2; D is uncertain. The sequencing sample was made of PBMCs. CDR3 sequence (DNA): TGTGCCAGCAGCTTAGCCTTTAATCAGCCCCAGCATTTT. Translation: CASSLAFNQPQHF.